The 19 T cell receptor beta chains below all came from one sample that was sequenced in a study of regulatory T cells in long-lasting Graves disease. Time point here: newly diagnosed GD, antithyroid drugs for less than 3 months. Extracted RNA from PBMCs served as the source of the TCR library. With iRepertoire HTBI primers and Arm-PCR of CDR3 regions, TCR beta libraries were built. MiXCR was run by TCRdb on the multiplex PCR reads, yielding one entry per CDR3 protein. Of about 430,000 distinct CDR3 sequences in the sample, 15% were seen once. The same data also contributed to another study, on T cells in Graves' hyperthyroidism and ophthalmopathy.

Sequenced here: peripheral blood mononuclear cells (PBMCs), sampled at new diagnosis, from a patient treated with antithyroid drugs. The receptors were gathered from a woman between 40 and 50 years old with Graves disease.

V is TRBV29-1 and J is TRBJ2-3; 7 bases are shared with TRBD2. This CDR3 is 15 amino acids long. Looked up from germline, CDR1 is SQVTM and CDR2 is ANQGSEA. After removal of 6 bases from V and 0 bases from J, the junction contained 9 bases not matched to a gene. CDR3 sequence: CSVPLPGLSTDTQYF. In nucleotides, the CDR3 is TGCAGCGTCCCCCTACCGGGACTAAGCACAGATACGCAGTATTTT.

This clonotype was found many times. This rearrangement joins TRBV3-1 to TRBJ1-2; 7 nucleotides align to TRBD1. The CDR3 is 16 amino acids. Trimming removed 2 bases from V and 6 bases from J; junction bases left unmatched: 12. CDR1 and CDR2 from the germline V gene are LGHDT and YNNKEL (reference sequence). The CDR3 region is CASSQSMPTTGDGYTF. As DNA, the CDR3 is TGTGCCAGCAGCCAATCAATGCCCACTACAGGGGATGGCTACACCTTC.

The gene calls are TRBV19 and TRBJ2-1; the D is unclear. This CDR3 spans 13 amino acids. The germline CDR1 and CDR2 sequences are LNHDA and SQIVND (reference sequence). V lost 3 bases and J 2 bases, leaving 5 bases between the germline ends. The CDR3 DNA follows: TGTGCCAGTAGTATCTACACCTACAATGAGCAGTTCTTC. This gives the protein CASSIYTYNEQFF. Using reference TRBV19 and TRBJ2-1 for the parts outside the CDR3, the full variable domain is DGGITQSPKYLFRKEGQNVTLSCEQNLNHDAMYWYRQDPGQGLRLIYYSQIVNDFQKGDIAEGYSVSREKKESFPLTVTSAQKNPTAFYLCASSIYTYNEQFFGPGTRLTVL.

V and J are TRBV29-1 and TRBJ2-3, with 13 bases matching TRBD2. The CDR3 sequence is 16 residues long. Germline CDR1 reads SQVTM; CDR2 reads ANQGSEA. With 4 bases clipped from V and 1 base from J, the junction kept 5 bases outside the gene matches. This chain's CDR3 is CSVGGTSGNRTDTQYF. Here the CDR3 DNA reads TGCAGCGTTGGGGGGACTAGCGGGAACCGCACAGATACGCAGTATTTT.

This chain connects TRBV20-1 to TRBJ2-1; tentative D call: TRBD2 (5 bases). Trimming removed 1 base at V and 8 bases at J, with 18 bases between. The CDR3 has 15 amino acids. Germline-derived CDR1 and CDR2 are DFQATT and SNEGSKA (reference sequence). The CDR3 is CSARARGLVGDEQFF. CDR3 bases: TGCAGTGCTAGAGCCCGGGGATTAGTCGGCGATGAGCAGTTCTTC.

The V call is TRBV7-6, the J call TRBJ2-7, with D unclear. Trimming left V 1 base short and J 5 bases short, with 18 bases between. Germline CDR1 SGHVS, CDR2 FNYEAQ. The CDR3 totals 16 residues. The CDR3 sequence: CASSLEVGDDRDEQYF. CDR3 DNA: TGTGCCAGCAGCTTAGAGGTGGGTGACGATCGGGACGAGCAGTACTTC.

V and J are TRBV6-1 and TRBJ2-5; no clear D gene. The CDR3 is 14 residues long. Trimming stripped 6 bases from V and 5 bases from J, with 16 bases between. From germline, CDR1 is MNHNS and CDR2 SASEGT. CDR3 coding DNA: TGTGCCAGCAGCCTCGATAGCCGTACGGAGACCCAGTACTTC. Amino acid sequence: CASSLDSRTETQYF.

The CDR3 DNA is TGTGCCAGCAGCAGACTCAATCAGCCCCAGCATTTT. Protein product: CASSRLNQPQHF. This chain joins TRBV7-9 and TRBJ1-5; the D is unclear. Trimming took off 5 bases at V and 3 bases at J, with 5 bases between the two ends. Germline V gene sequence: CDR1 SEHNR, CDR2 FQNEAQ (reference sequence). The length of the CDR3 is 12 residues.

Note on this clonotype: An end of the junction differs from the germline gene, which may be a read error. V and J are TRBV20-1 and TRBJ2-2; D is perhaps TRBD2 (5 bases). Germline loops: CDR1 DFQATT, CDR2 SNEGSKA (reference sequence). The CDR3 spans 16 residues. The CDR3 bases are TGCAGTGCTAGAGATTTCCAACTGGGAAACACCGGGGAGCAGTTTTTT. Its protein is CSARDFQLGNTGEQFF.

The DNA of the CDR3 is TGTGCCAGCAGTCCTTTATCGGGGATAGGGCAAGAGACCCAGTACTTC. It is translated as CASSPLSGIGQETQYF. V is TRBV27 and J is TRBJ2-5; TRBD2 might be the D (5 bases). Deletions cut 5 bases from V and 2 bases from J, with 18 bases between. This CDR3 has 16 amino acids. The germline gives CDR1 MNHEY, CDR2 SMNVEV (reference sequence).

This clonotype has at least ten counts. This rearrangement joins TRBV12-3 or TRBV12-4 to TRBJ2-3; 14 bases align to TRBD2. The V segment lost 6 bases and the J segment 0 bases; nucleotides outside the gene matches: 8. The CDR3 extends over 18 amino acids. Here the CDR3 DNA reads TGTGCCAGCAGCCCACCGGGACTAGCGGGAGAGAGCACAGATACGCAGTATTTT. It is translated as CASSPPGLAGESTDTQYF.

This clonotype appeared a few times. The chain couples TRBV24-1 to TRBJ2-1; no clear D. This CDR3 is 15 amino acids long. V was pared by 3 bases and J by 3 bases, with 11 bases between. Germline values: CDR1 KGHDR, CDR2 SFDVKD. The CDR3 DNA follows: TGTGCCACCAGTGATCCCGCCTTGGTCTACAATGAGCAGTTCTTC. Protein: CATSDPALVYNEQFF.

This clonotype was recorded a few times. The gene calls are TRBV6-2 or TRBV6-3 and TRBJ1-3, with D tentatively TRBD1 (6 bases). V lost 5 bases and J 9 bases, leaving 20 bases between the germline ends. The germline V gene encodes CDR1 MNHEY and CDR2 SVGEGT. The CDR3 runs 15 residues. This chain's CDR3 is CASSEGQPAGFTIYF. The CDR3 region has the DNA TGTGCCAGCAGTGAAGGACAGCCGGCTGGATTCACCATATATTTT.

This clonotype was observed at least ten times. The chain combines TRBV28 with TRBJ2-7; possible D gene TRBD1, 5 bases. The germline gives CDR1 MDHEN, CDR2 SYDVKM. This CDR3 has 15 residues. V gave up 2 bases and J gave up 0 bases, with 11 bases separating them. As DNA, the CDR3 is TGTGCCAGCAGTTTACAGGGTTACAGCTCCTACGAGCAGTACTTC. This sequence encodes CASSLQGYSSYEQYF.

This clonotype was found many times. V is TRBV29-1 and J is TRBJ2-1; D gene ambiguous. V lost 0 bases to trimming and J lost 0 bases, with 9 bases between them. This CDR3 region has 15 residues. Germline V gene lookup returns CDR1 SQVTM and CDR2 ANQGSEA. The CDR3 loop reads CSVEDQMSSYNEQFF. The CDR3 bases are TGCAGCGTTGAAGATCAGATGAGCTCCTACAATGAGCAGTTCTTC.

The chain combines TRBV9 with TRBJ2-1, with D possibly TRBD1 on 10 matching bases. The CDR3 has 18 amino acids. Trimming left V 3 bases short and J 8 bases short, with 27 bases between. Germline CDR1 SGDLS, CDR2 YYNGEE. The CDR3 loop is CASSAGTGDLAGTHEQFF. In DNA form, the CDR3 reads TGTGCCAGCAGCGCCGGGACAGGGGATCTAGCGGGAACCCATGAGCAGTTCTTC.

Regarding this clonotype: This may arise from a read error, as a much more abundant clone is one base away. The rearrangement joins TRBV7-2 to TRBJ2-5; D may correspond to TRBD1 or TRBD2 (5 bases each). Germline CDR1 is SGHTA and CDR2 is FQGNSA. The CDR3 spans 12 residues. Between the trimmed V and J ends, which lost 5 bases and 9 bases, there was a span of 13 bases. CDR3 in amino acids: CASSQVQEAQYF. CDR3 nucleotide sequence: TGTGCCAGCAGCCAAGTACAGGAGGCCCAGTACTTC. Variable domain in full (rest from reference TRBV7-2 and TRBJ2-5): GAGVSQSPSNKVTEKGKDVELRCDPISGHTALYWYRQSLGQGLEFLIYFQGNSAPDKSGLPSDRFSAERTGGSVSTLTIQRTQQEDSAVYLCASSQVQEAQYFGPGTRLLVL.

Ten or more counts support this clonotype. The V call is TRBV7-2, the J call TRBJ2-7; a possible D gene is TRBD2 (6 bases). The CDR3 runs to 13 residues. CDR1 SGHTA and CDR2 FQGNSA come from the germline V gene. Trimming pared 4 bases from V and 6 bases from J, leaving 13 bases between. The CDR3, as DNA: TGTGCCAGCAGCTCGACTAGTCAGAGCGAGCAGTACTTC. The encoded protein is CASSSTSQSEQYF. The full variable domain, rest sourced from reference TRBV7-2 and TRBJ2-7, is GAGVSQSPSNKVTEKGKDVELRCDPISGHTALYWYRQSLGQGLEFLIYFQGNSAPDKSGLPSDRFSAERTGGSVSTLTIQRTQQEDSAVYLCASSSTSQSEQYFGPGTRLTVT.

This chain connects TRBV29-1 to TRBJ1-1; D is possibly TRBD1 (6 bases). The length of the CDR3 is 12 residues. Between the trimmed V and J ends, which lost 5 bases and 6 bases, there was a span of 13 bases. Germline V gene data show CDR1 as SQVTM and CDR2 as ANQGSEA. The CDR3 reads CSVKGGGAEAFF. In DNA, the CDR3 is TGCAGCGTTAAGGGGGGGGGAGCTGAAGCTTTCTTT.